This T cell receptor (beta chain) was captured in a study of CD4+ T cells in melanoma. Whole-study results and caveats: CD8+ T cell, macrophage and B cell function reportedly correlated with neoantigen-specific CD4+ T cells. In melanoma, neoantigen-specific CD4+ T cells reportedly differed in differentiation state.

Trimming removed 6 bases at V and 0 bases at J, with 8 bases between. Per the germline V gene, CDR1 is MNHEY and CDR2 is SVGAGI. CDR3 length: 13 amino acids. Libraries were prepared by immunoSEQ multiplex PCR; TCRdb keeps only in-frame clonotypes and omits some of them. This repertoire shows 7,000 or so clones, less than 75% found once; its top ten account for 20% to 25%. A remark on this clone: What it recognizes is unknown.

Sequenced input: cells from a culture (not recorded whether cultured in vitro). V is TRBV6-5 and J is TRBJ1-1, with D unresolved. The clonotype originates from a human donor with melanoma. CDR3 nucleotides: TGTGCCAGCAGCCGACCGATGAACACTGAAGCTTTCTTT. Translating gives CASSRPMNTEAFF.